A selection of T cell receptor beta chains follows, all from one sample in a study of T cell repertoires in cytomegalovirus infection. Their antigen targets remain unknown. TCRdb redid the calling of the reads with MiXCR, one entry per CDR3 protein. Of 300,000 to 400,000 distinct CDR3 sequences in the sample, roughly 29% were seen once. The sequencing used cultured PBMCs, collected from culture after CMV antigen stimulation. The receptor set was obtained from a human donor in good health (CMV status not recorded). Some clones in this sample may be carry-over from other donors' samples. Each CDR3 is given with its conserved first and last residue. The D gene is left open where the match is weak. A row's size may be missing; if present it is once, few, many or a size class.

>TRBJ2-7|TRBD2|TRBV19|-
CASSQLAGNLNEQYF
TGTGCCAGTAGCCAACTAGCGGGTAACCTAAACGAGCAGTACTTC
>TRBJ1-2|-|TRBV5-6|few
CASRNDVTDSYGYTF
TGTGCCAGCAGAAACGACGTCACAGATAGCTATGGCTACACCTTC
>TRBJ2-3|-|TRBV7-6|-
CASSLDPGPQRQDTQYF
TGTGCCAGCAGCCTAGACCCGGGACCTCAGAGGCAAGATACGCAGTATTTT
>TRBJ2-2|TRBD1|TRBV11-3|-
CAIRRDRRTGELFF
TGTGCCATCAGGCGGGACAGGCGCACCGGGGAGCTGTTTTTT
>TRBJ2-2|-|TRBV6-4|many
CASSERSYGSLTGELFF
TGTGCCAGCAGTGAACGCAGTTACGGGAGTCTGACCGGGGAGCTGTTTTTT
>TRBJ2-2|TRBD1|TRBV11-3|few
CASSPRQGAAVGELFF
TGTGCCAGCAGCCCAAGACAGGGGGCGGCCGTCGGGGAGCTGTTTTTT
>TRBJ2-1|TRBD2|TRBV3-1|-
CASSQSGNYNEQFF
TGTGCCAGCAGCCAAAGCGGGAACTACAATGAGCAGTTCTTC
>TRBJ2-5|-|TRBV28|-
CASTAQGGYQETQYF
TGTGCCAGCACCGCCCAAGGCGGCTATCAGGAGACCCAGTACTTC
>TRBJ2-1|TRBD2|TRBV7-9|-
CASSSTSGRAYEQFF
TGTGCCAGCAGCTCAACTAGCGGGAGGGCATACGAGCAGTTCTTC
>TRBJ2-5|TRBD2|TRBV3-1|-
CASSPSGRPPQETQYF
TGTGCCAGCAGCCCTAGCGGGAGGCCCCCTCAAGAGACCCAGTACTTC
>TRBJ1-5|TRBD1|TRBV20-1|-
CSARDRVDQPQHF
TGCAGTGCGCGCGACAGGGTGGATCAGCCCCAGCATTTT